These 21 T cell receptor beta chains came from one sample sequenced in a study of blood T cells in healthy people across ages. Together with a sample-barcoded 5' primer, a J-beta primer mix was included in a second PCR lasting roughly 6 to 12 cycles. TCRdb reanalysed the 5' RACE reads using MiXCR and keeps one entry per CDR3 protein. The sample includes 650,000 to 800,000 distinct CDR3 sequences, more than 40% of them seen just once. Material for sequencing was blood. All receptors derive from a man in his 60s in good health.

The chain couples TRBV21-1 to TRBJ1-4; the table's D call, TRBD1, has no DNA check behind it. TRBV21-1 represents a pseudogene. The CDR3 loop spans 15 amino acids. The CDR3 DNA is TGTGCCAGCAGCAGAAACAGGGAAACTAATGAAAAACTGTTTTTT. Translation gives CASSRNRETNEKLFF.

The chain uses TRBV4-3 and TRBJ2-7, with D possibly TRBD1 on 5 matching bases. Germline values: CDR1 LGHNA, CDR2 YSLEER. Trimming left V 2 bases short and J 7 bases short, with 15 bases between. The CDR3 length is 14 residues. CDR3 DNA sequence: TGCGCCAGCAGCCAAAGTCAGGGCTCCTGGGAGCAGTACTTC. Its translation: CASSQSQGSWEQYF.

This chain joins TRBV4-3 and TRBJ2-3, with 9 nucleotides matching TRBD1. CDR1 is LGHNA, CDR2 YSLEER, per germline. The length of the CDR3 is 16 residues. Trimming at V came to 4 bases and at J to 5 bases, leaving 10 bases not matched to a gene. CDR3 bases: TGCGCCAGCAGCCGCAACACACAGGGGGCAATAGATACGCAGTATTTT. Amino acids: CASSRNTQGAIDTQYF.

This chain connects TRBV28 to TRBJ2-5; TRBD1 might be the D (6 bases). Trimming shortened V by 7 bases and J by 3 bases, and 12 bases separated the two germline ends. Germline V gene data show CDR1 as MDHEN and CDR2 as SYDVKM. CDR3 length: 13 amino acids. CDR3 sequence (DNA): TGTGCCAGCAACCGAGGGGGAAAAGAGACCCAGTACTTC. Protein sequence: CASNRGGKETQYF.

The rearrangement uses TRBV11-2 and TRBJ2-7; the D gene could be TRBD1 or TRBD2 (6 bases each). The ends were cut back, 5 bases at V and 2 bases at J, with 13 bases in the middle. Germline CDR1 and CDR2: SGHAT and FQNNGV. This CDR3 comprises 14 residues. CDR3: CASSPGAGTYEQYF. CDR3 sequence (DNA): TGTGCCAGCAGCCCGGGGGCAGGAACCTACGAGCAGTACTTC.

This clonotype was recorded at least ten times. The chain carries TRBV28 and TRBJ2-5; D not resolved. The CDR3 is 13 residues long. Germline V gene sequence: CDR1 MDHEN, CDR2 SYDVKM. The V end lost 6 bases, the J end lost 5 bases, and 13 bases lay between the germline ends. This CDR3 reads CASSLGFVETQYF. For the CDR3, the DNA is TGTGCCAGCAGCCTCGGGTTTGTTGAGACCCAGTACTTC.

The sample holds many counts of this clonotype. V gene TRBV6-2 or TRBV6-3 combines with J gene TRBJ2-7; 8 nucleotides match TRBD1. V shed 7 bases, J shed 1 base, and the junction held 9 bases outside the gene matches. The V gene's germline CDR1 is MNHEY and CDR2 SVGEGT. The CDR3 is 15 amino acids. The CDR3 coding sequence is TGTGCCAGCACCCGGGACAGGCGCGAATCCTACGAGCAGTACTTC. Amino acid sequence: CASTRDRRESYEQYF.

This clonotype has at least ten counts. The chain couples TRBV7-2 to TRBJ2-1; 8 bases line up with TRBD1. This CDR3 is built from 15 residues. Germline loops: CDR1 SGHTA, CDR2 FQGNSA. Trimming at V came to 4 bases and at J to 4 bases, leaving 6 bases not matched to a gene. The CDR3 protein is CASSSRTGSYNEQFF. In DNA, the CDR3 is TGTGCCAGCAGCTCAAGGACAGGGTCATACAATGAGCAGTTCTTC.

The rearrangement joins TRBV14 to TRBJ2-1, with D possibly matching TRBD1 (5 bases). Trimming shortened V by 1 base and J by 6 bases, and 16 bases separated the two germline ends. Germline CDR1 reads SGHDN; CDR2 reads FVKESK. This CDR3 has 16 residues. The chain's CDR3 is CASSQVLGAGANEQFF. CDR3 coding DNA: TGTGCCAGCAGCCAAGTCTTAGGGGCTGGGGCCAATGAGCAGTTCTTC.

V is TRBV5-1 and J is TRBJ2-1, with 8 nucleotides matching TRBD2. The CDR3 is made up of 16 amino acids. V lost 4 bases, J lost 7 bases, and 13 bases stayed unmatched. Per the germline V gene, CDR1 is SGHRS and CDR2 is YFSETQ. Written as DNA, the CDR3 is TGCGCCAGCAGCGGCCATGGCGGGGGGCCCGCAAATGAGCAGTTCTTC. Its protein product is CASSGHGGGPANEQFF.

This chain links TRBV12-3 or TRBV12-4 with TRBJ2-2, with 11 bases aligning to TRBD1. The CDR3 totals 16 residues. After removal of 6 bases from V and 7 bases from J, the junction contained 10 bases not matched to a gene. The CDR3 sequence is CASRMDRGPRDGELFF. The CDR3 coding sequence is TGTGCCAGCAGGATGGACAGGGGGCCAAGAGACGGGGAGCTGTTTTTT.

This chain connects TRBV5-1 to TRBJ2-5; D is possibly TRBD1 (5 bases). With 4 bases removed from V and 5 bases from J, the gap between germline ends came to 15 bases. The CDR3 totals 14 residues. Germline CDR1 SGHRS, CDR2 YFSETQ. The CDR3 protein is CASSVGQPRETQYF. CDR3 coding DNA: TGCGCCAGCAGCGTGGGGCAACCCAGGGAGACCCAGTACTTC.

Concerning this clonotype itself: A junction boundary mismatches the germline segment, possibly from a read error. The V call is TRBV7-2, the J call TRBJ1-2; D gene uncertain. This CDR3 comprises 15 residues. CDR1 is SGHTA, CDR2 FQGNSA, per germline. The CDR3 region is CASSLGGDSPYGCTF. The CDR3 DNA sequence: TGTGCCAGCAGCTTAGGTGGCGACTCACCCTATGGCTGCACCTTC. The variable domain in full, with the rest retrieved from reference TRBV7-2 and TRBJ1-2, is GAGVSQSPSNKVTEKGKDVELRCDPISGHTALYWYRQSLGQGLEFLIYFQGNSAPDKSGLPSDRFSAERTGGSVSTLTIQRTQQEDSAVYLCASSLGGDSPYGCTFGSGTRLTVV.

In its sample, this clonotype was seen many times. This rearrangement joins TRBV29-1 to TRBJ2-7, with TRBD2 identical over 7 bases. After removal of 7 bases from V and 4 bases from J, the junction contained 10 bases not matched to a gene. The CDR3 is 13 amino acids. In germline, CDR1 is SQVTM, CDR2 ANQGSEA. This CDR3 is CSARPSGGYEQYF. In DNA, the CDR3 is TGCAGCGCGCGTCCTTCCGGGGGGTACGAGCAGTACTTC.

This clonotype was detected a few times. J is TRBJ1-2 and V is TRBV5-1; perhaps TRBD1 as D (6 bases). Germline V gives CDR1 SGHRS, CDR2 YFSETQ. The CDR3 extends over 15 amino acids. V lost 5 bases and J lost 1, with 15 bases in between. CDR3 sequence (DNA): TGCGCCAGCAGACCTGGACAGACTGATAACTATGGCTACACCTTC. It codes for CASRPGQTDNYGYTF.

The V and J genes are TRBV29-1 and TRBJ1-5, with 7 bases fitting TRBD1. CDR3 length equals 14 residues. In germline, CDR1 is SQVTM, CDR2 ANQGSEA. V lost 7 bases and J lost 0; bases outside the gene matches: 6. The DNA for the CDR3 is TGCAGCGCCCGACAGGGAGATAGCAATCAGCCCCAGCATTTT. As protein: CSARQGDSNQPQHF.

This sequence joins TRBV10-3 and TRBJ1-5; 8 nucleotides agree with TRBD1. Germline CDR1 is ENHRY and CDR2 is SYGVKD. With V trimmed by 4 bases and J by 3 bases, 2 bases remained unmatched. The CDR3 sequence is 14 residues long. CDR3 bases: TGTGCCATCAGTGGTCAGGGGGCCAATCAGCCCCAGCATTTT. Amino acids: CAISGQGANQPQHF.

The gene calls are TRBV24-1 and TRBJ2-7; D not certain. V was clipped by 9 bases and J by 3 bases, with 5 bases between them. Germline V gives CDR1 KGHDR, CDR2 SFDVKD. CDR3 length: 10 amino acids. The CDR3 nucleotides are TGTGCCACCGGGAACTACGAGCAGTACTTC. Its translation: CATGNYEQYF.

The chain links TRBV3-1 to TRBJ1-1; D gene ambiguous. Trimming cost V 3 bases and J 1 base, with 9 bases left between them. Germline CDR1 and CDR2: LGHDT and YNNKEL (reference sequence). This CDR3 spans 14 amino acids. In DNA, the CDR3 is TGTGCCAGCAGCCACGACCTGAAGAACACTGAAGCTTTCTTT. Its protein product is CASSHDLKNTEAFF.

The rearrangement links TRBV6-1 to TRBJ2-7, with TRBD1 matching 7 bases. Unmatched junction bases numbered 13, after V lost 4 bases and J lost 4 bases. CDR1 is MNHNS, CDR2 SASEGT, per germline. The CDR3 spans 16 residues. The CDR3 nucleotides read TGTGCCAGCAGTGTAGAGTCCGGGGCAGGGGGTTACGAGCAGTACTTC. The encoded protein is CASSVESGAGGYEQYF.

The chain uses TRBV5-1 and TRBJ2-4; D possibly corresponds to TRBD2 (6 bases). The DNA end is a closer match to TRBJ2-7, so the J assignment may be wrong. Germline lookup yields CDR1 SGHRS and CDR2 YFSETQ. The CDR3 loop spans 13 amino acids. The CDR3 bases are TGCGCCAGCAGCACGGGACTTTTCTACGAGCAGTACTTC. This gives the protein CASSTGLFYEQYF.